The T cell receptor beta chain described here comes from a study of T cell responses to AZD1222 COVID-19 vaccine. Overall study findings and caveats: Donors were mostly white British, more females; clonal diversity possibly underestimated.

As regards this clone: Its target is unknown.

CDR3 length: 15 residues. The V end was cut by 0 bases, the J end by 6 bases, with 15 bases between. Germline V CDR1 and CDR2: MGHRA, YSYEKL. TCRdb's copy holds only in-frame clones and misses some; the assay was immunoSEQ multiplex PCR. The data contain approximately 180,000 clones, roughly 91% of them singletons. Both about-4-week and about-12-week second-dose recipients were combined. The gene calls are TRBV4-1 and TRBJ2-7; D gene unclear. The sequencing here drew on peripheral blood, taken 28 days after the second AZD1222 dose. The TCR originated in an adult who received the AZD1222 COVID-19 vaccine. The CDR3 sequence: CASSQDRTSYGEQYF. The CDR3 region has the DNA TGCGCCAGCAGCCAAGATCGGACCTCGTACGGCGAGCAGTACTTC.